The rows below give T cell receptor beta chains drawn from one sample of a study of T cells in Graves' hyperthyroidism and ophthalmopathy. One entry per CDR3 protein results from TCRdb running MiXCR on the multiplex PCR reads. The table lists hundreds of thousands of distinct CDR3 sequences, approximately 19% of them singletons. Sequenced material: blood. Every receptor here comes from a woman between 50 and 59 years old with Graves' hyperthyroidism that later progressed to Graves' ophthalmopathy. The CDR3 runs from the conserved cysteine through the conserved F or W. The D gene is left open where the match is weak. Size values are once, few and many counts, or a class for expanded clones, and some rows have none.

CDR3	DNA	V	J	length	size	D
CASSSGRRGLSDTQYF	TGTGCCAGCAGCTCCGGCAGGAGGGGGCTTTCAGATACGCAGTATTTT	TRBV11-2	TRBJ2-3	16	NA	NA
CASSPSPPRGTYNEQFF	TGTGCCAGCTCACCATCCCCCCCTAGAGGCACATACAATGAGCAGTTCTTC	TRBV18	TRBJ2-1	17	few	NA
CASSYSAPTDPFF	TGTGCCAGCAGTTACTCCGCGCCCACCGATCCTTTCTTT	TRBV6-6	TRBJ1-1	13	few	NA
CSVRGGLAGAGSYEQYF	TGCAGCGTCAGAGGTGGGCTAGCGGGGGCCGGCTCCTACGAGCAGTACTTC	TRBV29-1	TRBJ2-7	17	NA	TRBD2
CASSPTGLANYGYTF	TGTGCCAGCAGCCCCACAGGCCTAGCTAACTATGGCTACACCTTC	TRBV7-9	TRBJ1-2	15	NA	NA
CASSIPTEDTEAFF	TGTGCCAGCAGTATTCCGACAGAAGACACTGAAGCTTTCTTT	TRBV2	TRBJ1-1	14	NA	NA
CASSSRQGGLNEQFF	TGTGCCAGCAGCTCCCGACAGGGCGGGCTTAATGAGCAGTTCTTC	TRBV11-3	TRBJ2-1	15	few	TRBD1
CASSQDWGLAPYIQYF	TGTGCCAGCAGCCAAGATTGGGGACTAGCGCCGTACATTCAGTACTTC	TRBV3-1	TRBJ2-4	16	few	TRBD2
CSAISPTGSNQPQHF	TGCAGTGCTATTTCTCCGACAGGCAGCAATCAGCCCCAGCATTTT	TRBV20-1	TRBJ1-5	15	NA	NA
CASSFSGGAGNQPQHF	TGTGCCAGCAGTTTTTCAGGGGGGGCGGGCAATCAGCCCCAGCATTTT	TRBV12-3/TRBV12-4	TRBJ1-5	16	many	TRBD1
CASSFDGTGNQPQHF	TGTGCCAGCAGTTTCGACGGGACAGGGAATCAGCCCCAGCATTTT	TRBV28	TRBJ1-5	15	NA	TRBD1
CASSYVLNSPLHF	TGTGCCAGCAGTTACGTCCTAAATTCACCCCTCCACTTT	TRBV6-5	TRBJ1-6	13	few	NA
CASSQPQTGDYEQYF	TGCGCCAGCAGCCAACCCCAGACAGGGGACTACGAGCAGTACTTC	TRBV4-1	TRBJ2-7	15	NA	TRBD1
CASSIGGVHNEQFF	TGCGCCAGCAGCATCGGGGGTGTCCACAATGAGCAGTTCTTC	TRBV5-1	TRBJ2-1	14	NA	NA
CASSRQGAGGSPLHF	TGTGCCAGCAGTCGCCAGGGGGCGGGTGGGTCACCCCTCCACTTT	TRBV12-3/TRBV12-4	TRBJ1-6	15	NA	TRBD1
CASSTGTQNTEAFF	TGTGCCAGCAGTACCGGGACGCAGAACACTGAAGCTTTCTTT	TRBV6-1	TRBJ1-1	14	many	NA
CASSQDPLAGFETQYF	TGTGCCAGCAGCCAAGATCCACTAGCGGGGTTCGAGACCCAGTACTTC	TRBV4-2	TRBJ2-5	16	NA	TRBD2
CSASANSNQPQHF	TGCAGTGCTTCAGCTAATAGCAATCAGCCCCAGCATTTT	TRBV20-1	TRBJ1-5	13	few	NA
CASSPGDLETQYF	TGTGCCAGCAGCCCGGGTGACTTGGAGACCCAGTACTTC	TRBV7-6	TRBJ2-5	13	many	NA
CASSGPGSRLKEKLFF	TGTGCCAGCAGTGGGCCAGGGTCGAGGTTGAAGGAAAAACTGTTTTTT	TRBV25-1	TRBJ1-4	16	NA	NA
CASGLISWGNQPQHF	TGTGCTAGTGGTTTGATCTCGTGGGGCAATCAGCCCCAGCATTTT	TRBV12-5	TRBJ1-5	15	few	NA
CASSVGGNQETQYF	TGTGCCAGCAGCGTAGGAGGAAACCAAGAGACCCAGTACTTC	TRBV9	TRBJ2-5	14	few	NA
CSAGLRGSNQPQHF	TGCAGTGCCGGATTAAGGGGTAGCAATCAGCCCCAGCATTTT	TRBV20-1	TRBJ1-5	14	NA	NA
CASSPLAGGLNYNEQFF	TGTGCCAGCAGCCCACTAGCGGGGGGGCTCAACTACAATGAGCAGTTCTTC	TRBV3-1	TRBJ2-1	17	many	TRBD2
CASSVTSAGTDTQYF	TGTGCCAGCAGTGTTACTAGCGCAGGCACAGATACGCAGTATTTT	TRBV12-3/TRBV12-4	TRBJ2-3	15	many	TRBD2
CASQRAGPMDTQYF	TGTGCCAGTCAAAGGGCAGGGCCTATGGATACGCAGTATTTT	TRBV19	TRBJ2-3	14	NA	NA
CASRRDRGRGDEQFF	TGTGCCAGCAGACGGGACAGGGGGCGCGGCGATGAGCAGTTCTTC	TRBV6-2/TRBV6-3	TRBJ2-1	15	NA	TRBD1
CASSPLGGVSNTGELFF	TGTGCCAGCAGTCCCCTCGGGGGGGTCTCGAACACCGGGGAGCTGTTTTTT	TRBV3-1	TRBJ2-2	17	NA	TRBD2
CASSLASGLYEQYF	TGTGCCAGCAGCTTAGCGTCGGGACTCTACGAGCAGTACTTC	TRBV11-1	TRBJ2-7	14	many	NA
CASSLRVGETQYF	TGTGCCAGCAGCCTCAGGGTAGGGGAGACCCAGTACTTC	TRBV3-1	TRBJ2-5	13	many	NA
CASSPSPGRAYEQYF	TGTGCCAGCAGTCCCAGTCCGGGGCGTGCCTACGAGCAGTACTTC	TRBV27	TRBJ2-7	15	many	NA
CASSVRAEQYF	TGTGCCAGCAGCGTGCGGGCTGAGCAGTACTTC	TRBV7-2	TRBJ2-7	11	many	NA
CASSYSLDRTFYEQYF	TGTGCCAGCAGTTACTCGCTGGACAGGACTTTCTACGAGCAGTACTTC	TRBV6-5	TRBJ2-7	16	few	TRBD1
CASSLAARTVYEQYF	TGTGCCAGCAGTTTAGCAGCGAGAACCGTATACGAGCAGTACTTC	TRBV27	TRBJ2-7	15	NA	NA
CASSNRGRLNTEAFF	TGTGCCAGTAGTAACAGGGGGCGTTTGAACACTGAAGCTTTCTTT	TRBV19	TRBJ1-1	15	NA	TRBD1
CASSLMAEEQFF	TGTGCCAGCAGCTTGATGGCTGAAGAGCAGTTCTTC	TRBV7-9	TRBJ2-1	12	NA	NA
CASSEWEIQETQYF	TGTGCCAGCAGTGAATGGGAGATCCAAGAGACCCAGTACTTC	TRBV25-1	TRBJ2-5	14	NA	NA
CASSQGLRWQETQYF	TGTGCCAGCAGCCAAGGTTTGCGTTGGCAAGAGACCCAGTACTTC	TRBV3-1	TRBJ2-5	15	many	NA
CASSPPDKINNSPLHF	TGCGCCAGCAGCCCACCTGACAAAATCAATAATTCACCCCTCCACTTT	TRBV4-1	TRBJ1-6	16	NA	NA